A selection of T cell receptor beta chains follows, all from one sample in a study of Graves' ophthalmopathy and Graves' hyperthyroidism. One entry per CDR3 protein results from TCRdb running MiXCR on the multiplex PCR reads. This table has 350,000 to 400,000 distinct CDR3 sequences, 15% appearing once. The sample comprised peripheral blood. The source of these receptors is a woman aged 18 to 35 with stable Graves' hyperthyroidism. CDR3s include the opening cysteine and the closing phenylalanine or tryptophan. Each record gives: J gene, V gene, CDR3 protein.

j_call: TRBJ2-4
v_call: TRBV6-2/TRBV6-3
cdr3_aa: CASGPGPLIQYF

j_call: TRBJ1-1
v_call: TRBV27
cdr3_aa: CASSLFETEAFF

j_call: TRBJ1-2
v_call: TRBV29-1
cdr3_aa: CSVGGGQDYGYTF

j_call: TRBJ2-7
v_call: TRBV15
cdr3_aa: CATSNTYEQYF

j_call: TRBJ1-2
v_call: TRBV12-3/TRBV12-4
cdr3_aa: CASGGLGLYGYTF

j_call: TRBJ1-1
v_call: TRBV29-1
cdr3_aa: CSVLRGKATEAFF

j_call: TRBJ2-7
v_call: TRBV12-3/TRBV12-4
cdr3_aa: CASGPRGNTYEQYF

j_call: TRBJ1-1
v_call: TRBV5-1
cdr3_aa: CASSLTGQGAFF

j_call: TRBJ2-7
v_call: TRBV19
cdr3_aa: CASSGHFTYEQYF

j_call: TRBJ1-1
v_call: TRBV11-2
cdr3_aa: CASSLDGIRRVNTEAFF

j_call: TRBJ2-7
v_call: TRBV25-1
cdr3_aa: CASRPGGAYEQYF

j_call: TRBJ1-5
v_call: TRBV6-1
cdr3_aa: CASSRRQGSDQPQHF

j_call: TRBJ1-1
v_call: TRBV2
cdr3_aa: CASRRQEWVFF

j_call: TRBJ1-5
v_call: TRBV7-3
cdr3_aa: CASSFQPQHF

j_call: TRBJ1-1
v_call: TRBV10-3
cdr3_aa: CAISGTGVRTEAFF

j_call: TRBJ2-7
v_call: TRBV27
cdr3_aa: CASSPRARGYEQYF

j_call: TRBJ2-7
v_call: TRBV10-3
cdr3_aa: CAISGGPTGTTYEQYF

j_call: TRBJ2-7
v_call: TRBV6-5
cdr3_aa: CASSYRLAGDYEQYF

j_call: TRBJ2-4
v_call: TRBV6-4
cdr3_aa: CASSPRPGEVPFAFAKNIQYF

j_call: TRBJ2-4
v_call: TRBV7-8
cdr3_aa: CASSLVGGMDIKYF

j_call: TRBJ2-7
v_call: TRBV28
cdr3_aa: CASTLQAEIYEQYF

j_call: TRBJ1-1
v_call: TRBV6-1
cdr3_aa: CASKVYGSNTEAFF

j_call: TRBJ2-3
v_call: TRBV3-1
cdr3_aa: CASRPTETTTQYF

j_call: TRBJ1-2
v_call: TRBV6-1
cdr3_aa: CASSHPGQASNYGYTF

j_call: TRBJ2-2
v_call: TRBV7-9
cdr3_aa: CASSLGDVTGELFF

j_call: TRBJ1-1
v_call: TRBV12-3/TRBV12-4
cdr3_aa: CASSLRDRGEAFF

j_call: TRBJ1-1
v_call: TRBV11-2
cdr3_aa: CASSLFPPQKEGAFF

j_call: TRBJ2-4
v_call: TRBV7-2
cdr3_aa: CASSTTQKNIQYF

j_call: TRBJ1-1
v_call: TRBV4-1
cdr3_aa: CASSPGRGHTEAFF

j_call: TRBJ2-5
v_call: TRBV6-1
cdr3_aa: CASSPYTSLQETQYF

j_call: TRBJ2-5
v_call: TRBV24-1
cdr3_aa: CATSDGDRGGRETQYF

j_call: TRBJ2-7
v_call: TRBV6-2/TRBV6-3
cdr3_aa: CASSLNRVQYEQYF

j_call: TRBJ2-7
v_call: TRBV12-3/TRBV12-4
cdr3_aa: CASRPFGTADGQYF

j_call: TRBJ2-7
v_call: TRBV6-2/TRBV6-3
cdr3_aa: CASSYLYSSYEQYF

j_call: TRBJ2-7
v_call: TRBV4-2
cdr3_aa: CASSNAGTSYEQYF

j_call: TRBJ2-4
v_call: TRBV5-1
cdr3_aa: CASSLQEAKNIQYF

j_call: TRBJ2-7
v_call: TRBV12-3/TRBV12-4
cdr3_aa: CASTAGTGIGEQYF

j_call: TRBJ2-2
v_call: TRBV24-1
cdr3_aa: CATSDISYPEELFF

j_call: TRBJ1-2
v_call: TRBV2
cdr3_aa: CASTTVRGNYGYTF

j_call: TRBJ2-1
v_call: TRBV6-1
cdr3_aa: CASSKGTSGPYNEQFF

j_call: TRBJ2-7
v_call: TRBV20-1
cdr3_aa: CSASRREAGYEQYF

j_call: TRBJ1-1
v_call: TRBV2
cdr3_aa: CASQFVAVNTEAFF

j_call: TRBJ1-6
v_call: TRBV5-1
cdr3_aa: CASSLAGRSPLHF

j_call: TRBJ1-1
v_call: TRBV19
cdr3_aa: CASSLRGGKNTEAFF

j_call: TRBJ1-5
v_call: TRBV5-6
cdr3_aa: CASSLGAWGSQPQHF

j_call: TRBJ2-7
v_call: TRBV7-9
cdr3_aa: CASSFGRQDEQYF

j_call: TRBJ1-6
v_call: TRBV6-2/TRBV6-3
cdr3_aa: CASSYDGPGSPLHF

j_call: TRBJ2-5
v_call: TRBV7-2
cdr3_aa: CASSLGPSGVGETQYF

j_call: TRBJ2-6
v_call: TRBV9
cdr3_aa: CASSDPRTSGANVLTF

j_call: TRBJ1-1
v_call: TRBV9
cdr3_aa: CASSVAGELNTEAFF

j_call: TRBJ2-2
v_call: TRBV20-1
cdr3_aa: CSATGTGGAGELFF

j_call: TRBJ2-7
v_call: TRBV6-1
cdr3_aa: CASSPGTPLEQYF

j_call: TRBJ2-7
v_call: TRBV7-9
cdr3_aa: CSSSLSTSYEQYF

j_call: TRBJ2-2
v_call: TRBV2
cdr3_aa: CASDTGGAGELFF

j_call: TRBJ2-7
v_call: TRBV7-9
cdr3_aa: CASSLGQGQDYEQYF